This is a list of T cell receptor beta chains from one sample in a study of OX40 agonist ivuxolimab in advanced cancers. Repertoires were generated with immunoSEQ multiplex PCR, while TCRdb's copy carries only in-frame clones and drops some. The sample records 72,000 or so clones, roughly nine tenths being singletons. The input for sequencing was CD4+ or CD8+ T cells sorted from blood, taken in a trial of the OX40 agonist ivuxolimab. These receptors all come from an adult with an advanced solid tumor such as melanoma, head and neck, liver or kidney cancer. Each CDR3 is given with its conserved first and last residue. A D gene is named only where the DNA matches it firmly. Clone sizes are given selectively: once, few, many, or a class where the clone is expanded.

v_call,clone_size,cdr3_length,j_call,d_call,cdr3_aa,cdr3_nt
TRBV28,.,16,TRBJ2-2,TRBD1,CASSLQPGTATGELFF,TGTGCCAGCAGTTTACAACCCGGGACAGCTACCGGGGAGCTGTTTTTT
TRBV5-6,.,13,TRBJ2-5,.,CASSLGFQETQYF,TGTGCCAGCAGCTTGGGTTTCCAAGAGACCCAGTACTTC
TRBV2,.,16,TRBJ2-7,.,CASSEFGRARSSEQYF,TGTGCCAGCAGTGAGTTCGGCAGGGCGAGATCTTCCGAGCAGTACTTC
TRBV19,.,14,TRBJ2-3,TRBD1,CASSPGTGSDTQYF,TGTGCCAGTAGTCCTGGGACAGGGTCGGATACGCAGTATTTT
TRBV20-1,.,11,TRBJ1-2,.,CSARLGDGYTF,TGCAGTGCTAGACTGGGGGATGGCTACACCTTC
TRBV6-1,.,15,TRBJ1-5,.,CASSGQRRFGQPQHF,TGTGCCAGCAGCGGACAGAGGAGGTTTGGTCAGCCCCAGCATTTT
TRBV18,.,13,TRBJ2-2,.,CASSTRAAGELFF,TGTGCCAGCTCGACCCGGGCCGCCGGGGAGCTGTTTTTT
TRBV19,.,15,TRBJ2-7,.,CASRETGLLSYEQYF,TGTGCCAGTAGGGAGACAGGCCTCCTCTCCTACGAGCAGTACTTC
TRBV28,.,16,TRBJ2-7,.,CASSETQGIGSYEQYF,TGTGCCAGCAGCGAAACCCAGGGAATCGGCTCCTACGAGCAGTACTTC
TRBV29-1,.,13,TRBJ2-4,TRBD2,CSASTSVKNIQYF,TGCAGCGCCTCGACTAGCGTTAAAAACATTCAGTACTTC
TRBV10-3,.,14,TRBJ1-1,.,CAISEPGQNTEAFF,TGTGCCATCAGTGAACCGGGACAGAACACTGAAGCTTTCTTT
TRBV5-1,.,13,TRBJ2-3,.,CASSESGQGTQYF,TGCGCCAGCTCGGAGAGTGGGCAAGGTACGCAGTATTTT
TRBV6-1,.,13,TRBJ1-5,.,CASSHREGQPQHF,TGTGCCAGCAGTCACAGGGAAGGTCAGCCCCAGCATTTT
TRBV7-9,.,19,TRBJ2-5,TRBD1,CASSSRGRLGVAGIETQYF,TGTGCCAGCAGCTCCAGGGGGCGCCTGGGGGTAGCCGGCATAGAGACCCAGTACTTC
TRBV28,.,16,TRBJ1-4,.,CASSLLSPEVDEKLFF,TGTGCCAGCAGTTTATTAAGCCCGGAGGTGGATGAAAAACTGTTTTTT
TRBV27,.,14,TRBJ2-5,TRBD2,CASSLGGAEETQYF,TGTGCCAGCAGCCTCGGGGGGGCCGAGGAGACCCAGTACTTC
TRBV5-1,.,14,TRBJ2-5,.,CASDPGLPQETQYF,TGCGCCAGCGACCCTGGGCTGCCTCAAGAGACCCAGTACTTC
TRBV5-6,.,15,TRBJ1-1,TRBD1,CASSLPTGGSTEAFF,TGTGCCAGCAGCTTGCCGACAGGGGGATCGACTGAAGCTTTCTTT
TRBV19,.,15,TRBJ2-1,.,CASTRSTSSYNEQFF,TGTGCCAGTACACGCTCAACGAGCTCCTACAATGAGCAGTTCTTC
TRBV11-2,.,15,TRBJ1-1,.,CASSLRWGLSTEAFF,TGTGCCAGCAGCTTACGGTGGGGGCTGAGCACTGAAGCTTTCTTT
TRBV5-1,.,19,TRBJ2-3,TRBD2,CASSTSGLADLITTDTQYF,TGCGCCAGCAGCACCTCCGGACTAGCGGACCTGATTACGACAGATACGCAGTATTTT
TRBV29-1,medium-sized,11,TRBJ1-2,.,CSATDSGGYTF,TGCAGCGCTACTGACAGCGGGGGCTACACCTTC
TRBV29-1,few,11,TRBJ2-1,.,CSLSHYNEQFF,TGCAGCCTCTCCCACTACAATGAGCAGTTCTTC
TRBV25-1,.,12,TRBJ2-7,.,CASSVRAYEQYF,TGTGCCAGCAGTGTCCGGGCCTACGAGCAGTACTTC
TRBV4-2,.,17,TRBJ2-5,.,CASGQGWTDDQQETQYF,TGTGCCAGCGGCCAAGGGTGGACAGATGATCAACAAGAGACCCAGTACTTC